This passage covers 9 T cell receptor beta chains from one sample sequenced in a study of T cell repertoires in cytomegalovirus infection. TCRdb recomputed calls from the reads with MiXCR, one row per CDR3 protein. The table shows about 150,000 distinct CDR3 sequences, with 20% to 25% occurring only once. Sequences were obtained from PBMCs. These receptors were collected from a human donor in good health (CMV status not recorded). Some clones in this sample may be carry-over from other donors' samples.

This chain joins TRBV9 and TRBJ2-5; D may match TRBD1 or TRBD2 (5 bases each). Germline CDR1 is SGDLS and CDR2 is YYNGEE. The CDR3 totals 13 residues. Trimming removed 2 bases from V and 2 bases from J, with 7 bases in between. DNA of the CDR3: TGTGCCAGCAGCGTCGGGGCACAAGAGACCCAGTACTTC. Amino acids: CASSVGAQETQYF.

This chain links TRBV29-1 with TRBJ1-1; no definite D call. Trimming left V 5 bases short and J 1 base short, with 11 bases between. CDR1 is SQVTM and CDR2 is ANQGSEA in the germline V gene. The CDR3 runs 13 residues. In DNA form, the CDR3 reads TGCAGCGTTTCGGACGGCGGGAACACTGAAGCTTTCTTT. Translating it yields CSVSDGGNTEAFF.

This chain connects TRBV28 to TRBJ2-5; 8 positions match TRBD2. Germline V gene lookup returns CDR1 MDHEN and CDR2 SYDVKM. V shed 3 bases and J 1 base; nucleotides not matched to a gene: 4. The CDR3 is 15 amino acids. CDR3 sequence: CASSLSSGFQETQYF. CDR3 sequence (DNA): TGTGCCAGCAGTTTGTCTAGCGGGTTCCAAGAGACCCAGTACTTC.

This clonotype was counted a few times. J is TRBJ1-1 and V is TRBV7-9, with 7 nucleotides matching TRBD1. Germline V lookup: CDR1 SEHNR, CDR2 FQNEAQ (reference sequence). The CDR3 is 15 amino acids. With 0 bases clipped from V and 1 base from J, the junction kept 2 bases outside the gene matches. This CDR3 is CASSLADRANTEAFF. For the CDR3, the DNA is TGTGCCAGCAGCTTAGCAGACAGGGCGAACACTGAAGCTTTCTTT.

A few counts support this clonotype. The rearrangement uses TRBV6-6 and TRBJ2-2, with a possible D match to TRBD2 (6 bases). This CDR3 has 16 amino acids. Trimming removed 7 bases at V and 0 bases at J, with 15 bases between. Germline V CDR1 and CDR2: MNHNY, SVGAGI (reference sequence). The CDR3 nucleotides read TGTGCCAGCACCGCCTTTAGCGGACCGAACACCGGGGAGCTGTTTTTT. It encodes CASTAFSGPNTGELFF.

The J gene is TRBJ2-1, the V gene TRBV5-1, with 10 bases identical to TRBD2. The trim removed 3 bases at V and 0 bases at J, leaving 6 bases unmatched. The germline V gene encodes CDR1 SGHRS and CDR2 YFSETQ. CDR3 length: 17 residues. CDR3 nucleotide sequence: TGCGCCAGCAGCTCGGGAGGGACTAGCGACTCCTACAATGAGCAGTTCTTC. Protein product: CASSSGGTSDSYNEQFF. The complete variable domain, with remaining parts taken from reference TRBV5-1 and TRBJ2-1, reads KAGVTQTPRYLIKTRGQQVTLSCSPISGHRSVSWYQQTPGQGLQFLFEYFSETQRNKGNFPGRFSGRQFSNSRSEMNVSTLELGDSALYLCASSSGGTSDSYNEQFFGPGTRLTVL.

This sequence joins TRBV28 and TRBJ1-2; D might be TRBD1 (5 bases). CDR1 MDHEN and CDR2 SYDVKM come from the germline V gene. The CDR3 has 18 residues. V was pared by 6 bases and J by 5 bases, with 28 bases between. CDR3 amino acids: CASSLASKGQEGRYGYTF. The DNA for the CDR3 is TGTGCCAGCAGCCTAGCGTCCAAAGGGCAGGAGGGGCGTTATGGCTACACCTTC.

This clonotype was observed at least ten times. The J gene is TRBJ2-6, the V gene TRBV7-9, with a weak D call TRBD1 (5 bases). There are 14 residues in the CDR3. The germline V gene has CDR1 SEHNR and CDR2 FQNEAQ (reference sequence). V was cut by 8 bases and J by 2 bases, with 10 bases left in between. CDR3 in DNA: TGTGCCAGCTTCCAGACAGCTGGGGCCAACGTCCTGACTTTC. It translates to CASFQTAGANVLTF.

This clonotype was seen repeatedly, ten times or more. The chain combines TRBV7-9 with TRBJ1-2, with 8 bases lining up with TRBD1. The germline V gene encodes CDR1 SEHNR and CDR2 FQNEAQ (reference sequence). CDR3 length equals 15 residues. Trimming at V came to 3 bases and at J to 2 bases, leaving 5 bases not matched to a gene. CDR3 loop: CASSFRDRKNYGYTF. As DNA, the CDR3 is TGTGCCAGCAGCTTCCGGGACAGGAAGAACTATGGCTACACCTTC.